This T cell receptor beta chain was identified in a study of OX40 agonist ivuxolimab in advanced cancers. Study results and caveats: At 0.1 to 3.0 mg/kg, CD4+ and CD8+ blood T cells expanded clonally by week 6. Among patients with partial responses at 0.1-3.0 mg/kg, clonal expansion was among the lowest.

Libraries were prepared by immunoSEQ multiplex PCR; TCRdb keeps only in-frame clonotypes and omits some of them. This sample yields roughly 60,000 clones, of which roughly 84% are seen a single time; approximately 4.4% belongs to the top ten. Trimming removed 0 bases from V and 4 bases from J; junction bases left unmatched: 3. The CDR3 spans 14 residues. CDR1 is SGHRS, CDR2 YFSETQ, per germline. A note on this clone: Its specificity is unknown.

The TCR sequence derives from an adult with an advanced solid tumor such as melanoma, head and neck, liver or kidney cancer. The chain is built from TRBV5-1 and TRBJ1-2; 7 bases agree with TRBD1. Sequencing was performed on CD4+ or CD8+ T cells sorted from blood, taken in a trial of the OX40 agonist ivuxolimab. The CDR3 loop is CASSLVRGVYGYTF. For the CDR3, the DNA is TGCGCCAGCAGCTTGGTCAGGGGGGTCTATGGCTACACCTTC.